Detailed here is one T cell receptor beta chain. The table came from immunoSEQ multiplex PCR; TCRdb's copy has only in-frame clones and leaves some out. The sample includes 150,000 to 200,000 clones, about 86% of them seen just once. These data belong to a study of control samples from healthy donors and cancer patients. CDR1 and CDR2 (germline): SEHNR, FQNEAQ (reference sequence). CDR3 size: 18 residues. Trimming removed 4 bases from V and 2 bases from J; junction bases left unmatched: 10. The receptor was derived from a woman between 25 and 40 years old in good health. The genes are TRBV7-9 and TRBJ2-7; 14 bases align to TRBD2. The material sequenced was blood. The CDR3 coding sequence is TGTGCCAGCAGCTCCGGGACTAGCGGGAGTAGGAGAGCCTACGAGCAGTACTTC. Amino acid sequence: CASSSGTSGSRRAYEQYF.